The 28 T cell receptor beta chains below come from one sample, sequenced in a study of blood T cells in healthy people across ages. Sample-barcoded 5' priming and a J-beta primer mix drove a second PCR of about 6 to 12 cycles. MiXCR, run by TCRdb on the 5' RACE reads, gives a single entry per CDR3 protein. The sample shows hundreds of thousands of distinct CDR3 sequences, 40% to 45% of them seen only once. The specimen sequenced was blood. These TCRs come from a man older than 75 in good health.

Note on this clonotype: One junction end does not reproduce the germline sequence, and a read error may be involved. The V call is TRBV10-2, the J call TRBJ2-5; D may correspond to TRBD1 or TRBD2 (6 bases each). The CDR3 length is 14 residues. Germline V gene data show CDR1 as WSHSY and CDR2 as SAAADI. The CDR3 DNA reads as TGCACCAGCAGTGATTTCGGGGGCGGGAAGACCCAGTACTTC. Encoded protein: CTSSDFGGGKTQYF.

V and J are TRBV6-2 or TRBV6-3 and TRBJ2-6; tentatively, D is TRBD2 (6 bases). The CDR3 consists of 19 residues. CDR1 MNHEY and CDR2 SVGEGT come from the germline V gene. With 2 bases removed from V and 0 bases from J, the gap between germline ends came to 17 bases. CDR3 coding DNA: TGTGCCAGCAGTTACACCCGGGCTAGCGCGAGCTCTGGGGCCAACGTCCTGACTTTC. Translation: CASSYTRASASSGANVLTF.

J is TRBJ2-3 and V is TRBV6-2 or TRBV6-3; no reliable D call. The CDR3 contains 12 residues. Germline lookup yields CDR1 MNHEY and CDR2 SVGEGT. Trimming pared 5 bases from V and 6 bases from J, leaving 9 bases between. CDR3 nucleotide sequence: TGTGCCAGCAGTACCCAAGGGGATACGCAGTATTTT. Its translation is CASSTQGDTQYF.

The chain recombines TRBV5-1 with TRBJ2-2; D not resolved. V was shortened by 1 base and J by 4 bases, with 14 bases between the two germline ends. The germline V gene has CDR1 SGHRS and CDR2 YFSETQ. The CDR3 loop spans 16 amino acids. CDR3 coding DNA: TGCGCCAGCAGCTTGATGGCTGTAGACCTCACCGGGGAGCTGTTTTTT. Its protein product is CASSLMAVDLTGELFF.

This clonotype was picked up many times. The J gene is TRBJ2-1, the V gene TRBV4-2, with TRBD2 matching 8 bases. CDR1 is LGHNA, CDR2 YNFKEQ, per germline. The J segment lost 10 bases and the V segment lost 2 bases, leaving 10 bases of the junction unmatched. The CDR3 has 15 residues. CDR3 region: CASSQSGGAPVEQFF. The CDR3, as DNA: TGTGCCAGCAGCCAAAGCGGGGGCGCCCCCGTCGAGCAGTTCTTC.

The sample holds one count of this clonotype. The chain links TRBV7-2 to TRBJ2-2, with 11 nucleotides matching TRBD2. V lost 5 bases and J lost 5; bases outside the gene matches: 10. In germline, CDR1 is SGHTA, CDR2 FQGNSA. This CDR3 spans 17 amino acids. Here the CDR3 reads CASSLSGRAIVTGELFF. The CDR3 DNA reads as TGTGCCAGCAGCCTTAGCGGGAGGGCCATTGTAACCGGGGAGCTGTTTTTT.

This clonotype was found a few times. The V call is TRBV4-1, the J call TRBJ1-6; D is ambiguous. CDR3 length: 14 amino acids. The V end was cut by 0 bases, the J end by 14 bases, with 14 bases between. Germline CDR1 MGHRA, CDR2 YSYEKL. The CDR3 nucleotides read TGCGCCAGCAGCCAAGAAAGTAGGATAGTAGCCCTCCACTTT. Translation: CASSQESRIVALHF.

The chain carries TRBV12-3 or TRBV12-4 and TRBJ2-3; D unclear. Trimming took 5 bases from V and 4 from J, leaving 10 bases between them. CDR3 size: 13 residues. The CDR3 DNA reads TGTGCCAGCAGTACACTTAGGGCAGATACGCAGTATTTT. Translation: CASSTLRADTQYF.

This chain links TRBV7-2 with TRBJ2-4; D is uncertain. With 4 bases removed from V and 1 base from J, the gap between germline ends came to 11 bases. The length of the CDR3 is 15 residues. CDR1 SGHTA and CDR2 FQGNSA come from the germline V gene. In DNA, the CDR3 is TGTGCCAGCAGCTCCTTCGAGCCGGCCAAAAACATTCAGTACTTC. Translation gives CASSSFEPAKNIQYF.

The sample holds a few counts of this clonotype. The J gene is TRBJ2-1, the V gene TRBV25-1; TRBD1 matches at 9 bases. Germline lookup yields CDR1 MGHDK and CDR2 SYGVNS. CDR3 size: 14 residues. J was trimmed by 9 bases and V by 5 bases; bases with no gene match: 8. CDR3: CASSNPGQGSEQFF. The CDR3 DNA follows: TGTGCCAGCAGTAACCCGGGACAGGGTAGTGAGCAGTTCTTC.

The CDR3 DNA is TGTGCCAGCAGCTACCTCAGGGGACAGACAGATACGCAGTATTTT. Protein product: CASSYLRGQTDTQYF. The chain links TRBV7-3 to TRBJ2-3, with TRBD1 matching 7 bases. The CDR3 has 15 amino acids. J was trimmed by 3 bases and V by 4 bases; bases with no gene match: 7. CDR1 SGHTA and CDR2 FQGTGA come from the germline V gene.

The DNA for the CDR3 is TGTGCCAGCAGCAAAGTCAGGGGGCGCCCCGGCGAGCAGTACTTC. Translating gives CASSKVRGRPGEQYF. This sequence joins TRBV21-1 and TRBJ2-7; TRBD1 is the table's D call, not checked against the DNA. TRBV21-1 is flagged as a pseudogene. This CDR3 region has 15 residues.

The chain combines TRBV6-5 with TRBJ1-2; D remains unclear. This CDR3 has 12 amino acids. Trimming took off 10 bases at V and 1 base at J, with 10 bases between the two ends. From germline, CDR1 is MNHEY and CDR2 SVGAGI. The CDR3 region is CATRTSNYGYTF. In DNA form, the CDR3 reads TGTGCCACCCGAACAAGTAACTATGGCTACACCTTC.

V is TRBV9 and J is TRBJ2-5, with 8 bases fitting TRBD2. This CDR3 has 14 residues. CDR1 is SGDLS and CDR2 is YYNGEE in the germline V gene. Germline trimming cut 7 bases from V and 2 bases from J; bases unmatched to any gene: 7. CDR3 bases: TGTGCCAGCGGACGGGAGGGCCGGCAAGAGACCCAGTACTTC. Translated, it gives CASGREGRQETQYF.

The rearrangement uses TRBV4-3 and TRBJ2-2; D is perhaps TRBD2 (5 bases). In germline, CDR1 is LGHNA, CDR2 YSLEER. V was trimmed by 2 bases and J by 0 bases, leaving 13 bases between them. The CDR3 is 17 residues long. The CDR3 DNA reads as TGCGCCAGCAGCCAATGGAAGGCGGGCGCGAACACCGGGGAGCTGTTTTTT. It specifies CASSQWKAGANTGELFF.

This clonotype was seen more than once but under ten times. The rearrangement links TRBV10-1 to TRBJ2-1; unclear D gene. The germline V and J ends were trimmed by 8 bases and 5 bases, with 19 bases remaining between them. CDR1 WNHNN and CDR2 SYGVQD come from the germline V gene (reference sequence). This CDR3 is built from 15 residues. In DNA, the CDR3 is TGCGCCAGCCTTCAGCAGTTCAACCCTGACAATGAGCAGTTCTTC. Its translation: CASLQQFNPDNEQFF.

This chain links TRBV4-2 with TRBJ2-1, with TRBD1 matching over 8 bases. V shed 8 bases and J 7 bases; nucleotides not matched to a gene: 13. Germline V gene data show CDR1 as LGHNA and CDR2 as YNFKEQ. The CDR3 loop spans 15 amino acids. CDR3 bases: TGTGCCAGCGGGTCAACAGGGGGATTGAGGAATGAGCAGTTCTTC. Amino acids: CASGSTGGLRNEQFF.

This clonotype was recorded at least ten times. The chain employs TRBV9 and TRBJ2-5; D perhaps matches TRBD2 (6 bases). Per the germline V gene, CDR1 is SGDLS and CDR2 is YYNGEE. The CDR3 spans 15 residues. V was cut by 0 bases and J by 2 bases, with 11 bases left in between. Written as DNA, the CDR3 is TGTGCCAGCAGCGTAGGAGGCGGGACGCAAGAGACCCAGTACTTC. Its translation: CASSVGGGTQETQYF.

The CDR3 sequence: CATSDLGSHNTGELFF. DNA of the CDR3: TGTGCCACCAGTGATTTGGGCAGCCACAACACCGGGGAGCTGTTTTTT. The J gene is TRBJ2-2, the V gene TRBV24-1; D is unresolved. Trimming left V 0 bases short and J 2 bases short, with 9 bases between. The CDR3 has 16 residues. Looked up from germline, CDR1 is KGHDR and CDR2 is SFDVKD.

The CDR3 spells CATSRGGTGTEEQYF. CDR3 sequence (DNA): TGTGCCACCAGCAGAGGAGGGACAGGGACTGAGGAGCAGTACTTC. This rearrangement joins TRBV15 to TRBJ2-7; 9 bases agree with TRBD1. The CDR3 extends over 15 amino acids. The ends lost 1 base at V and 7 bases at J; junction bases unmatched: 8. Germline V lookup: CDR1 LNHNV, CDR2 YYDKDF (reference sequence).

Concerning this clonotype: Just one base apart from a much larger clone, this may be a read error. The rearrangement links TRBV7-2 to TRBJ2-7; D gene ambiguous. V lost 5 bases and J 5 bases, leaving 16 bases between the germline ends. Germline V gene sequence: CDR1 SGHTA, CDR2 FQGNSA. CDR3 length: 14 amino acids. The CDR3 DNA reads TGTGCCAGCAGCGTCACGACTGGAGCCCACGAGCAGTACTTC. Encoded protein: CASSVTTGAHEQYF.

The J gene is TRBJ2-7, the V gene TRBV6-1; 9 bases are a match to TRBD1. Germline V lookup: CDR1 MNHNS, CDR2 SASEGT. The CDR3 spans 16 residues. J was trimmed by 4 bases and V by 5 bases; bases with no gene match: 12. The CDR3, as DNA: TGTGCCAGCAGTCCGGGAACACAGGGGGCTAAGTACGAGCAGTACTTC. This sequence encodes CASSPGTQGAKYEQYF.

This clonotype showed up just a few times. The V gene is TRBV5-1, the J gene TRBJ2-7, with 7 positions matching TRBD1. Germline trimming cut 3 bases from V and 2 bases from J; bases unmatched to any gene: 8. There are 15 residues in the CDR3. Germline CDR1 SGHRS, CDR2 YFSETQ. The CDR3 region is CASSYAQGFPYEQYF. The CDR3 DNA reads as TGCGCCAGCAGCTACGCACAGGGGTTCCCCTACGAGCAGTACTTC.

Only a few counts were recorded for this clonotype. J is TRBJ1-2 and V is TRBV7-2; possibly TRBD1 for D (5 bases). Germline V gene data show CDR1 as SGHTA and CDR2 as FQGNSA. V shed 2 bases and J shed 7 bases, with 8 bases lying between them. CDR3 size: 12 residues. The CDR3 nucleotides read TGTGCCAGCAGCTTAACCAGGGCTGGCTACACCTTC. This encodes CASSLTRAGYTF.

The genes are TRBV7-2 and TRBJ2-1; 7 positions agree with TRBD1. The J segment lost 10 bases and the V segment lost 4 bases, leaving 22 bases of the junction unmatched. The CDR3 totals 18 residues. Looked up from germline, CDR1 is SGHTA and CDR2 is FQGNSA. The CDR3 is CASSSPGQLSYRSYEQFF. The CDR3 DNA reads as TGTGCCAGCAGCTCACCGGGACAGCTGTCTTACCGCTCCTACGAGCAGTTCTTC. Supplemented by reference TRBV7-2 and TRBJ2-1, the full variable domain reads GAGVSQSPSNKVTEKGKDVELRCDPISGHTALYWYRQSLGQGLEFLIYFQGNSAPDKSGLPSDRFSAERTGGSVSTLTIQRTQQEDSAVYLCASSSPGQLSYRSYEQFFGPGTRLTVL.

The CDR3 here is CASSSYQGGQGEETQYF. CDR3 DNA: TGTGCCAGCAGCTCATATCAGGGAGGACAGGGGGAAGAGACCCAGTACTTC. This chain joins TRBV7-3 and TRBJ2-7; 10 bases line up with TRBD1. The last part of the DNA fits TRBJ2-5 better; the J call may be wrong. This CDR3 has 17 amino acids. Germline V lookup: CDR1 SGHTA, CDR2 FQGTGA.

The chain is built from TRBV7-2 and TRBJ1-1; a weak D match, TRBD1 (6 bases). Germline V gene sequence: CDR1 SGHTA, CDR2 FQGNSA. The CDR3 sequence is 13 residues long. V shed 0 bases and J shed 7 bases, with 9 bases lying between them. In DNA form, the CDR3 reads TGTGCCAGCAGCTTAGCGGTACAGGGTGAAGCTTTCTTT. Protein product: CASSLAVQGEAFF.

This clonotype occurred a few times. This sequence joins TRBV20-1 and TRBJ2-1, with TRBD2 identical over 9 bases. Germline V gene data show CDR1 as DFQATT and CDR2 as SNEGSKA (reference sequence). Trimming at V came to 1 base and at J to 0 bases, leaving 7 bases not matched to a gene. CDR3 length: 17 amino acids. The CDR3 is CSARGLAGKSSYNEQFF. The CDR3 nucleotides read TGCAGTGCTAGAGGCCTAGCGGGGAAGAGCTCCTACAATGAGCAGTTCTTC.